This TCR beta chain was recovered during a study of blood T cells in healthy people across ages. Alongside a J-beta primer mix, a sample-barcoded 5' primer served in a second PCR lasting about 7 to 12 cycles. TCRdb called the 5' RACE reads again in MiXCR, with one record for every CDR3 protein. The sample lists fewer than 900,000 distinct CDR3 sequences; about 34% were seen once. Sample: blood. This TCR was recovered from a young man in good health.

The CDR3 DNA reads TGTGCCAGCAGTTTAGAGGCCTGGGGGAATGAGCAGTTCTTC. Translation: CASSLEAWGNEQFF. The chain carries TRBV27 and TRBJ2-1; D is perhaps TRBD1 or TRBD2 (5 bases each). Germline CDR1 MNHEY, CDR2 SMNVEV (reference sequence). This CDR3 contains 14 residues. The V end lost 2 bases, the J end lost 7 bases, and 12 bases lay between the germline ends.